Sequencing of this T cell receptor (beta chain) was carried out in a study of shared clonotypes between healthy human individuals. CD4+ cells yielded CD45RA+ naive and CD45RA-negative memory subsets. The protocol was immunoSEQ multiplex PCR, while the TCRdb copy is restricted to in-frame clones and leaves out a portion. Here the sample spans 2 million to 3 million clones, around nine tenths being singletons. The TCR originated in a man between 18 and 29 years old in good health. The sample taken for sequencing was naive CD4+ T cells sorted from blood. Subset given: CD45RA+ positively selected.

CDR3 region: CASSYSGGAEKLFF. DNA for the CDR3: TGTGCCAGCAGTTACTCAGGGGGCGCGGAAAAACTGTTTTTT. This chain links TRBV6-5 with TRBJ1-4; 7 bases are a match to TRBD1. This CDR3 contains 14 residues. V shed 0 bases and J 8 bases; nucleotides not matched to a gene: 3. The germline CDR1 and CDR2 sequences are MNHEY and SVGAGI.